Reported below is one T cell receptor (beta chain). The antigen is unknown. This sample is part of a study of cytomegalovirus exposure and HLA in healthy donors. The donors were in the roughly 110-subject validation cohort; that cohort was separate from the approximately 700-subject first cohort. Only in-frame clones appear in the TCRdb table, and some are missing; sequencing was by immunoSEQ multiplex PCR. The sample includes fewer than 150,000 clones, 85% to 90% of them seen just once. Study outcomes and limitations: The dataset shows that most TCR sequences were rare, while some public TCRs occurred in many donors.

J was trimmed by 8 bases and V by 6 bases; bases with no gene match: 7. Germline V gene lookup returns CDR1 SNHLY and CDR2 FYNNEI. This CDR3 has 13 amino acids. V gene TRBV2 combines with J gene TRBJ1-2, with 9 bases fitting TRBD1. The source of this sequence is a woman aged 18-29 years in good health and CMV-seropositive. The sequencing sample was made of PBMCs. The CDR3 region has the DNA TGTGCCAGCAGGGGGGACAGGGCGGAAGGCTACACCTTC. This encodes CASRGDRAEGYTF. The full variable domain, in which reference TRBV2 and TRBJ1-2 provide the parts outside the CDR3, is EPEVTQTPSHQVTQMGQEVILRCVPISNHLYFYWYRQILGQKVEFLVSFYNNEISEKSEIFDDQFSVERPDGSNFTLKIRSTKLEDSAMYFCASRGDRAEGYTFGSGTRLTVV.